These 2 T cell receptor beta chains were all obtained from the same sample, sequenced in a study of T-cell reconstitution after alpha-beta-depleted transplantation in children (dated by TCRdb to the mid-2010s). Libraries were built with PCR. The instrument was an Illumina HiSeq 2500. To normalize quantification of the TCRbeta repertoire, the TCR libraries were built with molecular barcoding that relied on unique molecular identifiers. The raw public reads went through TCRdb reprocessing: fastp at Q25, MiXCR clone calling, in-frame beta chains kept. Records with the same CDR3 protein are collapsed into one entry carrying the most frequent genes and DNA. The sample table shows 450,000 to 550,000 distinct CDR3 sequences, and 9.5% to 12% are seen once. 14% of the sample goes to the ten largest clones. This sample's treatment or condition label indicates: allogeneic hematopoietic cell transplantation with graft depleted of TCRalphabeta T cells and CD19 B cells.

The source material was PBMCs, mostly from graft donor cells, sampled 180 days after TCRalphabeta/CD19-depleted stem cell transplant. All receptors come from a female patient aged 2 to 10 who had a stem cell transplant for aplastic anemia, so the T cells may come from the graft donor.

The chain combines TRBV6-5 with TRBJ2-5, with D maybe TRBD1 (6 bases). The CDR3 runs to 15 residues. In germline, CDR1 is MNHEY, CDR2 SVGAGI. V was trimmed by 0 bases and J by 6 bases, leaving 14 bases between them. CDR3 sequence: CASSYSTQGSKTQYF. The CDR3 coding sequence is TGTGCCAGCAGTTACTCGACGCAGGGGTCGAAGACCCAGTACTTC.

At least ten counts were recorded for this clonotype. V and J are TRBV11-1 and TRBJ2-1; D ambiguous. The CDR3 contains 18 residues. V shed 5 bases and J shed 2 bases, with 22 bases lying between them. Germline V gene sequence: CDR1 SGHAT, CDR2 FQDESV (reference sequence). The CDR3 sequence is CASSPRATQKLTYNEQFF. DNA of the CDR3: TGTGCCAGCAGCCCCCGGGCGACACAGAAACTTACCTACAATGAGCAGTTCTTC.